The present T cell receptor (beta chain) was sequenced within a study of control samples from healthy donors and cancer patients. Some clones are missing from TCRdb's copy, which holds only in-frame ones; the method was immunoSEQ multiplex PCR. The table lists roughly 450,000 clones, 90% of them singletons. There are 11 residues in the CDR3. Between the trimmed V and J ends, which lost 3 bases and 5 bases, there was a span of 8 bases. In germline, CDR1 is GTSNPN, CDR2 SVGIG (reference sequence). This clone was seen more than once but under ten times. Other DNA sequences within the sample encode an identical CDR3.

The rearrangement links TRBV30 to TRBJ2-7; D unclear. The sequenced material came from PBMCs. The TCR sequence derives from a middle-aged man with head and neck cancer. The CDR3 bases are TGTGCCTGGAGCGTCAGGAACGAGCAGTACTTC. This codes for CAWSVRNEQYF. Variable domain in full (rest from reference TRBV30 and TRBJ2-7): SQTIHQWPATLVQPVGSPLSLECTVEGTSNPNLYWYRQAAGRGLQLLFYSVGIGQISSEVPQNLSASRPQDRQFILSSKKLLLSDSGFYLCAWSVRNEQYFGPGTRLTVT.